These 9 T cell receptor beta chains were all obtained from the same sample, sequenced in a study of blood T cells in healthy people across ages. Primed by a sample-barcoded 5' primer and a J-beta primer mix, a second PCR proceeded for 7 to 11 cycles. One entry per CDR3 protein results from TCRdb running MiXCR on the 5' RACE reads. The table lists some 640,000 distinct CDR3 sequences, approximately 30% of them singletons, with more than 15% in the top ten. The sample comprised blood. These receptors were taken from a woman aged 80 or older in good health.

This clonotype was seen a handful of times. This chain links TRBV30 with TRBJ2-1, with TRBD2 identical over 8 bases. The end of the DNA aligns better with TRBJ2-7, so the J call may be wrong. The CDR3 has 14 amino acids. Germline lookup yields CDR1 GTSNPN and CDR2 SVGIG (reference sequence). The CDR3 DNA sequence: TGTGCCTGGAGTTCGGGGGGGCGGTACAATGAGCAGTACTTC. This encodes CAWSSGGRYNEQYF.

This clonotype was seen just once. J is TRBJ2-7 and V is TRBV20-1; tentatively, D is TRBD1 or TRBD2 (6 bases each). The J call may not be correct, given that the DNA end is closer to TRBJ2-5. Per germline, CDR1 DFQATT and CDR2 SNEGSKA (reference sequence). The CDR3 has 16 amino acids. This chain's CDR3 is CSATHLEGGRKETQYF. The DNA for the CDR3 is TGCAGTGCCACCCACCTCGAAGGGGGGAGAAAGGAGACCCAGTACTTC.

The V call is TRBV5-1, the J call TRBJ2-5; D is possibly TRBD2 (6 bases). The CDR3 has 14 residues. Deletions cut 5 bases from V and 5 bases from J, with 16 bases between. Germline CDR1 is SGHRS and CDR2 is YFSETQ. The CDR3 region is CASRPGGGAETQYF. In DNA form, the CDR3 reads TGCGCCAGCAGACCGGGCGGCGGGGCGGAGACCCAGTACTTC.

This clonotype has a count of ten or more. V gene TRBV20-1 combines with J gene TRBJ2-1; TRBD2 might be the D (5 bases). From germline, CDR1 is DFQATT and CDR2 SNEGSKA (reference sequence). The CDR3 totals 11 residues. Deletions cut 3 bases from V and 5 bases from J, with 5 bases between. The CDR3 here is CSASGNNEQFF. The CDR3 coding sequence is TGCAGTGCTAGCGGGAACAATGAGCAGTTCTTC.

This clonotype was detected a few times. J is TRBJ2-3 and V is TRBV28; TRBD1 matches 7 bases. The germline CDR1 and CDR2 sequences are MDHEN and SYDVKM. This CDR3 spans 18 amino acids. The J segment lost 11 bases and the V segment lost 3 bases, leaving 23 bases of the junction unmatched. CDR3 sequence: CASSLSGRATDRSIGQYF. In DNA form, the CDR3 reads TGTGCCAGCAGTTTGAGTGGCAGGGCTACGGACAGGTCGATTGGGCAGTATTTT.

This clonotype was found many times. The chain combines TRBV5-1 with TRBJ2-3; the D gene is possibly TRBD2 (7 bases). CDR3 length: 15 residues. Trimming took off 6 bases at V and 5 bases at J, with 19 bases between the two ends. Per the germline V gene, CDR1 is SGHRS and CDR2 is YFSETQ. The CDR3 loop reads CASILRGGGGDTQYF. The CDR3 DNA sequence: TGCGCCAGCATTCTGAGGGGGGGAGGCGGAGATACGCAGTATTTT.

This clonotype was observed many times. The chain employs TRBV20-1 and TRBJ2-7; D might be TRBD2 (6 bases). CDR3 length: 11 amino acids. Trimming left V 3 bases short and J 7 bases short, with 10 bases between. Germline CDR1 and CDR2: DFQATT and SNEGSKA (reference sequence). This CDR3 is CSASLAGEQYF. CDR3 DNA: TGCAGTGCTAGCCTTGCGGGGGAGCAGTACTTC.

V is TRBV20-1 and J is TRBJ2-1; TRBD1 matches at 8 bases. Germline lookup yields CDR1 DFQATT and CDR2 SNEGSKA (reference sequence). The trim removed 6 bases at V and 5 bases at J, leaving 12 bases unmatched. The CDR3 runs to 15 residues. CDR3 DNA: TGCAGTGCCAGACTATGCGACAGGGGAAACAATGAGCAGTTCTTC. Its translation: CSARLCDRGNNEQFF.

Concerning this clonotype: At one boundary the junction diverges from the germline segment, which might be a read error. This CDR3 reads CASNGATGNTGAFF. DNA for the CDR3: TGTGCCAGCAACGGAGCGACAGGGAACACTGGAGCTTTCTTT. V is TRBV2 and J is TRBJ1-1; 7 bases map to TRBD1. Germline values: CDR1 SNHLY, CDR2 FYNNEI. The CDR3 consists of 14 residues.